This T cell receptor (beta chain) was documented in a study of T cell repertoires in ileal Crohn's disease. Study summary: Every patient was operated on for stricturing (about 60%) or penetrating (about 39%) complications.

Each sample's TCRB immunosequencing used around 510 nanograms of biopsy DNA. Clones were sequenced by immunoSEQ multiplex PCR, and TCRdb holds only the in-frame ones, with some missing. The sample has 9,500 to 10,000 clones; over 65% are singletons. This CDR3 contains 18 residues. Germline V CDR1 and CDR2: SGHVS, FNYEAQ. As regards this clone: A junction end diverges from the germline sequence, so it may reflect a read error.

The sequenced sample consisted of ileal tissue. This receptor was taken from an adult with Crohn's disease. This chain joins TRBV7-6 and TRBJ1-2, with 7 bases that match TRBD1. DNA of the CDR3: TGTGCCAGCAGCTTAGGACGGAACAGGGGAGTTAGGTCCTATGGCTACCCCTTC. Amino acid sequence: CASSLGRNRGVRSYGYPF.